Below are 8 T cell receptor beta chains sequenced from a single sample in a study of blood T cell repertoires in COVID-19. The assay was immunoSEQ multiplex PCR, and TCRdb's table has in-frame clones only and misses some. The sample lists about half a million clones, 85% to 90% occurring once. Input material: peripheral blood. Source of these receptors: a man aged 18 to 29 with COVID-19, enrolled during active disease.

This clone has only one observation. The chain uses TRBV2 and TRBJ2-1; D perhaps matches TRBD1 (7 bases). The CDR3 is 14 residues long. Trimming removed 6 bases at V and 5 bases at J, with 14 bases between. Germline CDR1 is SNHLY and CDR2 is FYNNEI. The CDR3 sequence: CASRRQGGNNEQFF. CDR3 bases: TGTGCCAGCAGGAGACAGGGCGGGAACAATGAGCAGTTCTTC.

The chain joins TRBV29-1 to TRBJ2-7, with D possibly TRBD2 on 6 matching bases. This CDR3 is 13 amino acids long. V was shortened by 4 bases and J by 6 bases, with 16 bases between the two germline ends. Looked up from germline, CDR1 is SQVTM and CDR2 is ANQGSEA. CDR3 protein: CSVVGRRGGEQYF. The CDR3 nucleotides read TGCAGCGTTGTAGGACGGCGGGGAGGCGAGCAGTACTTC.

This rearrangement joins TRBV11-3 to TRBJ2-2; TRBD2 matches 8 bases. Trimming took 5 bases from V and 2 from J; bases not matched to a gene: 13. CDR1 is SGHNT and CDR2 is YENEEA in the germline V gene. CDR3 length: 18 residues. CDR3 protein: CASSPQARTSKNTGELFF. The CDR3 DNA is TGTGCCAGCAGCCCACAGGCGCGGACTAGCAAAAACACCGGGGAGCTGTTTTTT.

The genes are TRBV6-5 and TRBJ2-4; 7 nucleotides match TRBD1. CDR1 and CDR2 from the germline V gene are MNHEY and SVGAGI. V shed 0 bases and J 5 bases; nucleotides not matched to a gene: 4. The CDR3 has 15 residues. The CDR3 bases are TGTGCCAGCAGTTACTCTACCGGGACAGAAAACATTCAGTACTTC. Residues: CASSYSTGTENIQYF.

The chain is built from TRBV27 and TRBJ1-1; D might be TRBD1 (5 bases). Trimming cost V 3 bases and J 5 bases, with 13 bases left between them. Germline values: CDR1 MNHEY, CDR2 SMNVEV (reference sequence). This CDR3 is built from 14 residues. This CDR3 is CASSLRGTGTEAFF. CDR3 DNA: TGTGCCAGCAGTTTGCGGGGGACGGGGACTGAAGCTTTCTTT.

A remark on this clone: The same CDR3 can be traced to other DNA sequences in this sample. The V call is TRBV6-5, the J call TRBJ2-6; a possible D gene is TRBD2 (6 bases). CDR1 and CDR2 from the germline V gene are MNHEY and SVGAGI. V was pared by 5 bases and J by 4 bases, with 12 bases between. This CDR3 is built from 15 residues. The CDR3 DNA reads as TGTGCCAGCAGTACCGGGGGTTTGGGGGCCAACGTCCTGACTTTC. Residues: CASSTGGLGANVLTF.

The V call is TRBV12-5, the J call TRBJ2-5; D may be TRBD1 (5 bases). V was clipped by 1 base and J by 5 bases, with 11 bases between them. From germline, CDR1 is LGHNT and CDR2 FRNRAP. The CDR3 length is 14 residues. The CDR3 protein is CASGLGQGWETQYF. CDR3 DNA sequence: TGTGCTAGTGGTTTGGGTCAGGGTTGGGAGACCCAGTACTTC.

This clone came up a few times. The genes are TRBV5-8 and TRBJ1-6, with no clear D. From germline, CDR1 is SGHTS and CDR2 YDEGEE. Trimming shortened V by 3 bases and J by 7 bases, and 14 bases separated the two germline ends. The CDR3 length is 15 residues. The CDR3 protein is CASSSRHVRNSPLHF. The DNA for the CDR3 is TGTGCCAGCAGCTCTCGACACGTCCGGAATTCACCCCTCCACTTT. Full variable domain (outside the CDR3, taken from reference TRBV5-8 and TRBJ1-6): EAGVTQSPTHLIKTRGQQATLRCSPISGHTSVYWYQQALGLGLQFLLWYDEGEERNRGNFPPRFSGRQFPNYSSELNVNALELEDSALYLCASSSRHVRNSPLHFGNGTRLTVT.